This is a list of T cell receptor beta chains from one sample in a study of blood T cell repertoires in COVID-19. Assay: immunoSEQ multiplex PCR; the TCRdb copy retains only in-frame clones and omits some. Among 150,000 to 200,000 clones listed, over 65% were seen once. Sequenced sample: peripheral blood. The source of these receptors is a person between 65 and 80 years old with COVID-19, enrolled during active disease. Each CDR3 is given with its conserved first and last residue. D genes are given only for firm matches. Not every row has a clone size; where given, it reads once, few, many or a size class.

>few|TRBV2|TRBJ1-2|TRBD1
CASSDRGSSNYGYTF
TGTGCCAGCAGCGACAGGGGGTCATCTAACTATGGCTACACCTTC
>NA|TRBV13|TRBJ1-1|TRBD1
CASREHRGTEAFF
TGTGCCAGCAGGGAGCACAGGGGAACTGAAGCTTTCTTT
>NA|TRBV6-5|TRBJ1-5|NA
CASSYDQGYQPQHF
TGTGCCAGCAGTTACGATCAGGGGTATCAGCCCCAGCATTTT
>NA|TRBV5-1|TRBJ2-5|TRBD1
CASSLGTNDRAETQYF
TGCGCCAGCAGCTTGGGTACTAATGACAGGGCCGAGACCCAGTACTTC
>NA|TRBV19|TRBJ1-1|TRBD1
CASSGRQGATRNTEAFF
TGTGCCAGTAGCGGGCGACAGGGGGCGACAAGGAACACTGAAGCTTTCTTT
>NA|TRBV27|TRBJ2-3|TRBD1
CASSSLGQASADTQYF
TGTGCCAGCAGTTCCCTCGGACAGGCTTCCGCAGATACGCAGTATTTT
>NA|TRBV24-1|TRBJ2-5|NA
CATSGGRFTPLQETQYF
TGTGCCACCAGCGGGGGGCGGTTCACTCCACTACAAGAGACCCAGTACTTC
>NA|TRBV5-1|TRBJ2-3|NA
CASSFGASTVTDTQYF
TGCGCCAGCAGCTTTGGAGCGTCGACGGTGACAGATACGCAGTATTTT
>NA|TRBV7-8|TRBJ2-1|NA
CASSKKRAGERVNEQFF
TGTGCCAGCAGTAAAAAAAGGGCAGGGGAAAGGGTCAATGAGCAGTTCTTC
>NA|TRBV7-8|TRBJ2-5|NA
CASSRGLEETQYF
TGTGCCAGCAGCCGGGGACTTGAAGAGACCCAGTACTTC
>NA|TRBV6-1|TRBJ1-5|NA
CASSEAPQNQPQHF
TGTGCCAGCAGTGAAGCCCCCCAAAATCAGCCCCAGCATTTT
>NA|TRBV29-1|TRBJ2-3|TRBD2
CGGLAGGDTQYF
TGCGGAGGACTAGCGGGAGGGGATACGCAGTATTTT
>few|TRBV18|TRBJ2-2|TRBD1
CASSSTGAGSNTGELFF
TGTGCCAGCTCATCAACAGGGGCCGGTTCGAACACCGGGGAGCTGTTTTTT
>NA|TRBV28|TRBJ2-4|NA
CASRSGNRNIQYF
TGTGCCAGCAGATCAGGGAATCGAAACATTCAGTACTTC
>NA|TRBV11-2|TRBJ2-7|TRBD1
CASSLATGTYEQYF
TGTGCCAGCAGCTTAGCGACAGGGACCTACGAGCAGTACTTC
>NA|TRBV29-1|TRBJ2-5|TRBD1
CSVGQVEETQYF
TGCAGCGTAGGACAGGTAGAAGAGACCCAGTACTTC
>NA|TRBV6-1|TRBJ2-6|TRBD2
CASSDMRGSGANVLTF
TGTGCCAGCAGTGATATGCGGGGGAGTGGGGCCAACGTCCTGACTTTC